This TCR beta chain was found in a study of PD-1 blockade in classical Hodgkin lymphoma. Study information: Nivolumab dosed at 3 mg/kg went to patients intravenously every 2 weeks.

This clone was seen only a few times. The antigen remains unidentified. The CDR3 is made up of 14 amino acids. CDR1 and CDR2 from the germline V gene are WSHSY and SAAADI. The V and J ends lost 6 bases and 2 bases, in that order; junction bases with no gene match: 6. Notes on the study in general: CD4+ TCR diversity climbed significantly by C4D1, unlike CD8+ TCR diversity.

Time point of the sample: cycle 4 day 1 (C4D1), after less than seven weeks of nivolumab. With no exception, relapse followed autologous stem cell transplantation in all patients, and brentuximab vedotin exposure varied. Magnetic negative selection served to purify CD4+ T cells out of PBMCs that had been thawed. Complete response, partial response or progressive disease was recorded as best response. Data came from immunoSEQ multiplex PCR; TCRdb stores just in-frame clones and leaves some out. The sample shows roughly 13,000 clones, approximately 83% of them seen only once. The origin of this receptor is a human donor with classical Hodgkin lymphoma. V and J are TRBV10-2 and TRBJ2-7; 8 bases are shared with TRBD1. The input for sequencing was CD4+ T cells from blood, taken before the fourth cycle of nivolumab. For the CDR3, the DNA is TGCGCCAGCAGGTTACAGGGGGTGACCTACGAGCAGTACTTC. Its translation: CASRLQGVTYEQYF.